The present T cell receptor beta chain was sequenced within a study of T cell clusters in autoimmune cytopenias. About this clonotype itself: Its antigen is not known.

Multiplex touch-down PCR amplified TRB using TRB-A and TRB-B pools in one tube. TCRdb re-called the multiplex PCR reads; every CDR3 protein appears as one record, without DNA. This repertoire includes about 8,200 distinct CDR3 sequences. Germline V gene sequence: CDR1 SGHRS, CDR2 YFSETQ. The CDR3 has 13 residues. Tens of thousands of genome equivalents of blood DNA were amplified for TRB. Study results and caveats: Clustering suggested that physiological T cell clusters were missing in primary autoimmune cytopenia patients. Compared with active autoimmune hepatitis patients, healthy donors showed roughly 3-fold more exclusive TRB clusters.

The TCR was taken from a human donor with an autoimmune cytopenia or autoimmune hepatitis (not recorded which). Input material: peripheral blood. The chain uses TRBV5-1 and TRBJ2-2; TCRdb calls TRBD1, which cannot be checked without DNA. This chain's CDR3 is CATGAGATGELFF.